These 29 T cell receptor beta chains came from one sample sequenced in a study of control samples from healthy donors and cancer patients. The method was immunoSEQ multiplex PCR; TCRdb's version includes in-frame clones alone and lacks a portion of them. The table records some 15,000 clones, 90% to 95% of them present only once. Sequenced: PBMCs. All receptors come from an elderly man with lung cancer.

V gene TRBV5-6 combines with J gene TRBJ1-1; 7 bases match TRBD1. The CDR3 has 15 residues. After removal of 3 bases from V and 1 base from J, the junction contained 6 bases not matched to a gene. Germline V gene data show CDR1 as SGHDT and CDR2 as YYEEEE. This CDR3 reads CASSSIGGANTEAFF. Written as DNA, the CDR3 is TGTGCCAGCAGCTCCATAGGGGGCGCGAACACTGAAGCTTTCTTT.

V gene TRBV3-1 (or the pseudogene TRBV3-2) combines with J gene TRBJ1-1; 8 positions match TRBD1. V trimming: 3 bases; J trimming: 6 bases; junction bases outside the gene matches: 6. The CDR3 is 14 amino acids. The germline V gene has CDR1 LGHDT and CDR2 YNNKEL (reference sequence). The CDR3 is CASSQTGAGAEAFF. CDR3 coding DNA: TGTGCCAGCAGCCAGACAGGGGCTGGCGCTGAAGCTTTCTTT.

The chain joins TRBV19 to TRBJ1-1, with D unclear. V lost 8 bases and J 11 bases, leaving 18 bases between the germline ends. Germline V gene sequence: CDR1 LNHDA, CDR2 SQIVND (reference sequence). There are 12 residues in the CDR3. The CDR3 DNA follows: TGTGCCAGTCGGGGTGGGCCCGGTCCCGCTTTCTTT. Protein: CASRGGPGPAFF.

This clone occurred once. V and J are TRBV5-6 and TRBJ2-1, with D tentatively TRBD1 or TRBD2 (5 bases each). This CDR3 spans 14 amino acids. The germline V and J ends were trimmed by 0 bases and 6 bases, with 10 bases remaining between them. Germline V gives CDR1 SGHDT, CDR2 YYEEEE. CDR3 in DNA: TGTGCCAGCAGCTTGGACACAGGAGGCAATGAGCAGTTCTTC. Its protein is CASSLDTGGNEQFF.

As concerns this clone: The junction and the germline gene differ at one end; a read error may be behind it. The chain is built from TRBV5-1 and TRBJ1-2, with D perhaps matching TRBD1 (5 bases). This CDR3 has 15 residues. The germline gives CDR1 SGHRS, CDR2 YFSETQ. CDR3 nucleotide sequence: TGCGCCAGCAGCCCCCTAGGGGCGACCAACTCTGGCTACACCTTC. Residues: CASSPLGATNSGYTF.

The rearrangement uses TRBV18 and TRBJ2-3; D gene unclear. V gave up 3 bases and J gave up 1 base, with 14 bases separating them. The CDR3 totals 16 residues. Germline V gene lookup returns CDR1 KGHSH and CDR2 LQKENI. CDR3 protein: CASSPSRPLGTDTQYF. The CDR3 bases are TGTGCCAGCTCACCGTCCCGGCCGCTCGGCACAGATACGCAGTATTTT.

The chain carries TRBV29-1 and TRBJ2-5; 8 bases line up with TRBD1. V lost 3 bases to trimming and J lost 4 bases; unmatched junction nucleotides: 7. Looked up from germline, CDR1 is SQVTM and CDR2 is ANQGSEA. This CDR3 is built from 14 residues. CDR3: CSVESQGAGETQYF. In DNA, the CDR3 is TGCAGCGTTGAGAGTCAGGGGGCCGGAGAGACCCAGTACTTC.

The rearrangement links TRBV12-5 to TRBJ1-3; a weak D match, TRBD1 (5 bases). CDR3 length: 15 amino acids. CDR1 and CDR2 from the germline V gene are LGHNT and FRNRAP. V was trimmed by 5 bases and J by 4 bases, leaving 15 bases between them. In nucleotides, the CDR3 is TGTGCTAGTGGTCCCGGGGGGACCGCGGGAAACACCATATATTTT. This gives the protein CASGPGGTAGNTIYF.

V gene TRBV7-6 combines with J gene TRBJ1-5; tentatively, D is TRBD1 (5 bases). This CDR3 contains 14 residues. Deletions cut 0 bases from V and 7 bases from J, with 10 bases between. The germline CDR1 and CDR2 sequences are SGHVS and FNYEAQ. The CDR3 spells CASSLARQGQPQHF. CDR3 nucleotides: TGTGCCAGCAGCTTAGCGCGGCAGGGCCAGCCCCAGCATTTT.

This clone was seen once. The CDR3 DNA sequence: TGTGCCACCAGTGATTCCGACGGACCTTCAACTAATGAAAAACTGTTTTTT. Translating gives CATSDSDGPSTNEKLFF. This chain links TRBV24-1 with TRBJ1-4, with no clear D. CDR3 length: 17 residues. Looked up from germline, CDR1 is KGHDR and CDR2 is SFDVKD. The V end was cut by 2 bases, the J end by 0 bases, with 12 bases between.

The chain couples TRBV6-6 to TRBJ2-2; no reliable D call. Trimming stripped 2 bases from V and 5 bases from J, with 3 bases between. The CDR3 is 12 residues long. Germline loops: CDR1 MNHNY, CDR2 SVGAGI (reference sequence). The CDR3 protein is CASSYRTGELFF. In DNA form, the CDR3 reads TGTGCCAGCAGTTACCGGACCGGGGAGCTGTTTTTT.

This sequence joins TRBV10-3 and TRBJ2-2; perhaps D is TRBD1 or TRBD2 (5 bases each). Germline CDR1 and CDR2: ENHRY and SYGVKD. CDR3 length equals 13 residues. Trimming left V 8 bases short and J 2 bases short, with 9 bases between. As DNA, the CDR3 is TGTGCCATCGGGGGAACAAACACCGGGGAGCTGTTTTTT. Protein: CAIGGTNTGELFF.

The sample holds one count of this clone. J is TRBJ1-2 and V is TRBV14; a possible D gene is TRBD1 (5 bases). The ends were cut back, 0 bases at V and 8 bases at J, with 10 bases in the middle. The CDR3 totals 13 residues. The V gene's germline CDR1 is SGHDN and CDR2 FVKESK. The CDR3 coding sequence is TGTGCCAGCAGCCAAGAATCTCAGGGAGGCTACACCTTC. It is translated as CASSQESQGGYTF.

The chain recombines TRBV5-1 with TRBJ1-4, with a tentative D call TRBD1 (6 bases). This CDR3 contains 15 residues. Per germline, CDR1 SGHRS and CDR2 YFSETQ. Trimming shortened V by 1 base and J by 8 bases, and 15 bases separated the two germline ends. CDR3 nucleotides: TGCGCCAGCAGCTTGCAGGGGACCTCGGGCGAAAAACTGTTTTTT. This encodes CASSLQGTSGEKLFF.

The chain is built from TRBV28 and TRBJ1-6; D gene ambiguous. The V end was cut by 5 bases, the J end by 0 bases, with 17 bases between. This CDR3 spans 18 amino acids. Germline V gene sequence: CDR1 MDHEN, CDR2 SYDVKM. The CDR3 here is CASSLPGPQSSYNSPLHF. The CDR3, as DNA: TGTGCCAGCAGTCTCCCCGGGCCCCAGAGCTCCTATAATTCACCCCTCCACTTT.

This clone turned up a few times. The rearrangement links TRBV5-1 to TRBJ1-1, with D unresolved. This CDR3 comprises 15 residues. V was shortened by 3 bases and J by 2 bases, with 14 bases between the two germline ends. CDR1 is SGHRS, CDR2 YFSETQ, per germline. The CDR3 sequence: CASSSDVKVNTEAFF. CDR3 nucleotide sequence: TGCGCCAGCAGCTCGGACGTTAAAGTTAACACTGAAGCTTTCTTT. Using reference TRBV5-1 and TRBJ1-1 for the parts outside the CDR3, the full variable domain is KAGVTQTPRYLIKTRGQQVTLSCSPISGHRSVSWYQQTPGQGLQFLFEYFSETQRNKGNFPGRFSGRQFSNSRSEMNVSTLELGDSALYLCASSSDVKVNTEAFFGQGTRLTVV.

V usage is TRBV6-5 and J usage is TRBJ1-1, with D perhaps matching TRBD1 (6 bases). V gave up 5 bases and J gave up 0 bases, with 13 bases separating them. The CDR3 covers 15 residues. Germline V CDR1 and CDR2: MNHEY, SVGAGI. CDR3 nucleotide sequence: TGTGCCAGCAGTCCCCGGGGGGGCCTGAACACTGAAGCTTTCTTT. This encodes CASSPRGGLNTEAFF.

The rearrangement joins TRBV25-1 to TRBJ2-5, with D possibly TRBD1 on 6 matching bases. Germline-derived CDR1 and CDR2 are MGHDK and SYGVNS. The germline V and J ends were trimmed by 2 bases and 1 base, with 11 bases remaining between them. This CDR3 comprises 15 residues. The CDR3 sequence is CASSEIDRLQETQYF. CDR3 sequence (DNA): TGTGCCAGCAGTGAAATCGACAGGCTCCAAGAGACCCAGTACTTC.

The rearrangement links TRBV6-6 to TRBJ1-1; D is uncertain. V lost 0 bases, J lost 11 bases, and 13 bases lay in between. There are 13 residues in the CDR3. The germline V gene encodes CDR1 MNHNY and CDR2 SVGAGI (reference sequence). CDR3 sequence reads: CASSYSMGDWAFF. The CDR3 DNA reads TGTGCCAGCAGTTACTCGATGGGTGATTGGGCTTTCTTT.

In DNA form, the CDR3 reads TGTGCCAGTAGTATAGGTCAGACCACCTACGAGCAGTACTTC. It yields the protein CASSIGQTTYEQYF. The chain recombines TRBV19 with TRBJ2-7; no reliable D call. The CDR3 runs 14 residues. V was trimmed by 1 base and J by 2 bases, leaving 9 bases between them. Germline loops: CDR1 LNHDA, CDR2 SQIVND (reference sequence).

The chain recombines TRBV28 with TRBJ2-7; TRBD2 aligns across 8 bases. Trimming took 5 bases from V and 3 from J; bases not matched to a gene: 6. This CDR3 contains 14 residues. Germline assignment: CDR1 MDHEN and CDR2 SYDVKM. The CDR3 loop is CASSTGGDIYEQYV. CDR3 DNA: TGTGCCAGCAGTACCGGGGGGGATATCTACGAGCAGTACGTC.

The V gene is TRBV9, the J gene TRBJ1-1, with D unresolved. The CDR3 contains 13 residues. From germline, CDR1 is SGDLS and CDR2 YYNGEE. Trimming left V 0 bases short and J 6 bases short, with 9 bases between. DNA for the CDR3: TGTGCCAGCAGCGTAGTACCTGGCGCTGAAGCTTTCTTT. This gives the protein CASSVVPGAEAFF.

The CDR3 spells CASSQLTGPLEKLFF. DNA of the CDR3: TGTGCCAGCAGTCAATTAACAGGGCCTCTTGAAAAACTGTTTTTT. The chain employs TRBV28 and TRBJ1-4, with D maybe TRBD1 (6 bases). V was cut by 5 bases and J by 7 bases, with 17 bases left in between. Looked up from germline, CDR1 is MDHEN and CDR2 is SYDVKM. The CDR3 extends over 15 amino acids.

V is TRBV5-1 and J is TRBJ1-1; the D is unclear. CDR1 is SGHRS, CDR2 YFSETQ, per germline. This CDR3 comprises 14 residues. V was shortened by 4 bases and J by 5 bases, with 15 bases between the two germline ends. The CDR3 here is CASSLRAPETEAFF. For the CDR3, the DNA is TGCGCCAGCAGCCTCCGGGCCCCGGAGACTGAAGCTTTCTTT.

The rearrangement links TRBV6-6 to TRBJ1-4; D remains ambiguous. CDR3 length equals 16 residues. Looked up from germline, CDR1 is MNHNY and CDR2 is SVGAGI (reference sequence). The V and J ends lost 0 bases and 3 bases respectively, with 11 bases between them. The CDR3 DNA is TGTGCCAGCAGTTACTCGCCGGGGATCGCTAATGAAAAACTGTTTTTT. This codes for CASSYSPGIANEKLFF.

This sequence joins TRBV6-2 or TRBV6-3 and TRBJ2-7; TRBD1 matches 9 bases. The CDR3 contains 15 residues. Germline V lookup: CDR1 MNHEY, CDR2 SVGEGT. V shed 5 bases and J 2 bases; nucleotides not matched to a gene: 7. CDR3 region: CASSGDRELPYEQYF. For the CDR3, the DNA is TGTGCCAGCAGTGGGGACAGGGAGTTGCCCTACGAGCAGTACTTC.

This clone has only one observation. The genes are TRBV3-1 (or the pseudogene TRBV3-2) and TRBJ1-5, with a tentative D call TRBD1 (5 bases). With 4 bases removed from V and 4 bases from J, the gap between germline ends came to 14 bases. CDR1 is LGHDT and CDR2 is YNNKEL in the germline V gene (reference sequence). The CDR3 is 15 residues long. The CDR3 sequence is CASSLQGRGNQPQHF. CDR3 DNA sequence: TGTGCCAGCAGCCTGCAGGGACGGGGGAATCAGCCCCAGCATTTT.

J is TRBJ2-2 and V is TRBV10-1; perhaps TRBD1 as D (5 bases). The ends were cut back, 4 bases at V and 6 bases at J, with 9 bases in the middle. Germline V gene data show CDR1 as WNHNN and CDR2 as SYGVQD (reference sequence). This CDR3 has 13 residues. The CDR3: CASSGRVPGELFF. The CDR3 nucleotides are TGCGCCAGCAGTGGCAGGGTCCCCGGGGAGCTGTTTTTT.

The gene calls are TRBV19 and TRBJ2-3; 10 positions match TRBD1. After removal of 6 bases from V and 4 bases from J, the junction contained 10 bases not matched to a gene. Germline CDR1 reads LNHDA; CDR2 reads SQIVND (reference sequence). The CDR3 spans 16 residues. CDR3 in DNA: TGTGCCAGTAGCCCCCGGGACAGGGGATTCCCAGATACGCAGTATTTT. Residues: CASSPRDRGFPDTQYF. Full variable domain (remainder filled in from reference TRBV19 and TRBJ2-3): DGGITQSPKYLFRKEGQNVTLSCEQNLNHDAMYWYRQDPGQGLRLIYYSQIVNDFQKGDIAEGYSVSREKKESFPLTVTSAQKNPTAFYLCASSPRDRGFPDTQYFGPGTRLTVL.